This T cell receptor beta chain was retrieved from a study of blood T cell repertoires in COVID-19. Original processing notes: Estimates of nucleated cell counts were drawn from the amplification of reference gene primers. Repertoires were generated with immunoSEQ multiplex PCR, while TCRdb's copy carries only in-frame clones and drops some. V, J and clone size are those of that table, while D and trimming were read from the DNA. The table includes around 250,000 clones, approximately 90% detected once. Participant age was roughly 18 to 90 years, and participants resided in 25 or so US areas. The CDR3 runs to 14 residues. Germline assignment: CDR1 SGHRS and CDR2 YFSETQ. V was pared by 5 bases and J by 4 bases, with 6 bases of the junction left unmatched.

The chain combines TRBV5-1 with TRBJ2-7; 10 nucleotides line up with TRBD2. Sample: PBMCs or T cells enriched from blood (not recorded which). This receptor was obtained from a man younger than 35 who had recovered from COVID-19. The CDR3 sequence is CASSTLAGAYEQYF. For the CDR3, the DNA is TGCGCCAGCAGTACCCTAGCGGGAGCATACGAGCAGTACTTC.